A selection of T cell receptor beta chains follows, all from one sample in a study of shared clonotypes between healthy human individuals. The method was immunoSEQ multiplex PCR; TCRdb's version includes in-frame clones alone and lacks a portion of them. The table has roughly 590,000 clones, roughly 95% seen once. Specimen: naive CD8+ T cells sorted from blood. All receptors derive from a woman in her twenties or thirties in good health. Both conserved end residues are trimmed from each CDR3. The order of the fields is V gene, CDR3 length, CDR3 protein.

V gene: TRBV7-6
CDR3 length: 18
CDR3 protein: ASSLMGGGRIKKWNYGYT

V gene: TRBV30
CDR3 length: 11
CDR3 protein: AWTPGVGTEAF

V gene: TRBV5-6
CDR3 length: 14
CDR3 protein: ASSLESSGIYNEQF

V gene: TRBV13
CDR3 length: 11
CDR3 protein: ASSLYRGYEQY

V gene: TRBV6-1
CDR3 length: 13
CDR3 protein: ASSEIQGAPYEQY

V gene: TRBV29-1
CDR3 length: 10
CDR3 protein: SVDRGNYEQY

V gene: TRBV27
CDR3 length: 10
CDR3 protein: ASSSGGATQY

V gene: TRBV19
CDR3 length: 12
CDR3 protein: ASSISGSSYEQY

V gene: TRBV5-1
CDR3 length: 12
CDR3 protein: ASSLETVNTEAF

V gene: TRBV10-1
CDR3 length: 13
CDR3 protein: ASMARAGEYNEQF

V gene: TRBV13
CDR3 length: 13
CDR3 protein: ASSLGRGVDYGYT

V gene: TRBV11-2
CDR3 length: 14
CDR3 protein: ASSLSWTSPNNEQF

V gene: TRBV27
CDR3 length: 9
CDR3 protein: ASSALWTQY

V gene: TRBV21-1
CDR3 length: 15
CDR3 protein: ASSTCPGARSSYEQY

V gene: TRBV7-9
CDR3 length: 13
CDR3 protein: ASSSSGSITDTQY

V gene: TRBV27
CDR3 length: 17
CDR3 protein: ASSLSSWGVGAGANVLT

V gene: TRBV4-1
CDR3 length: 11
CDR3 protein: ASSPDGSYEQY

V gene: TRBV6-1
CDR3 length: 13
CDR3 protein: ASRHGLSSYNEQF

V gene: TRBV7-6
CDR3 length: 12
CDR3 protein: ASSPLKEGYGYT

V gene: TRBV27
CDR3 length: 12
CDR3 protein: ASREPGSNQPQH

V gene: TRBV6-1
CDR3 length: 11
CDR3 protein: AIFPGTYNEQF

V gene: TRBV27
CDR3 length: 11
CDR3 protein: ASSSGSNTEAF

V gene: TRBV7-9
CDR3 length: 13
CDR3 protein: ASSPGLADSYEQY

V gene: TRBV28
CDR3 length: 12
CDR3 protein: ASEPSGTTDTQY

V gene: TRBV11-2
CDR3 length: 13
CDR3 protein: ASRLLLAGAGEQY

V gene: TRBV27
CDR3 length: 13
CDR3 protein: ASSLGDRPHNEQF

V gene: TRBV28
CDR3 length: 15
CDR3 protein: ASRLDRRKYSNQPQH

V gene: TRBV7-9
CDR3 length: 14
CDR3 protein: ASSSNSGRDTGELF

V gene: TRBV5-6
CDR3 length: 11
CDR3 protein: ASSYGSNEKLF

V gene: TRBV11-1
CDR3 length: 12
CDR3 protein: ASSTDRGNHEQY

V gene: TRBV29-1
CDR3 length: 14
CDR3 protein: SVEGLYRAGINEQF

V gene: TRBV27
CDR3 length: 11
CDR3 protein: ASSPGTRNEQY

V gene: TRBV29-1
CDR3 length: 11
CDR3 protein: SARREGLNEQF

V gene: TRBV2
CDR3 length: 10
CDR3 protein: ASRGPDNEQF

V gene: TRBV27
CDR3 length: 14
CDR3 protein: ASSLSSASSYNEQF

V gene: TRBV19
CDR3 length: 10
CDR3 protein: ASGDSNQPQH

V gene: TRBV7-9
CDR3 length: 11
CDR3 protein: ASSYAINTEAF

V gene: TRBV27
CDR3 length: 14
CDR3 protein: ASSSTSGKDIDTQY